In its sample, the clone carrying this T cell receptor beta chain was seen once. The antigen remains undetermined. These data are taken from a study of radiotherapy plus CTLA-4 blockade in lung cancer. Study results and caveats: Peripheral blood showed expansion of tumor-derived TCR clones after radiotherapy and ipilimumab.

Germline V lookup: CDR1 MDHEN, CDR2 SYDVKM. The CDR3 is made up of 13 amino acids. V was cut by 8 bases and J by 0 bases, with 7 bases left in between. Profiling relied on immunoSEQ multiplex PCR, and the TCRdb table lists in-frame clones only, not all of them. The sample records more than 90,000 clones, about four fifths being singletons. This TCR derives from a human donor with non-small cell lung cancer that progressed on radiotherapy plus ipilimumab. Sequenced material: peripheral blood, taken from a patient treated with radiotherapy plus ipilimumab. The V call is TRBV28, the J call TRBJ2-2; D gene uncertain. CDR3 residues: CASQTANTGELFF. The CDR3 region has the DNA TGTGCCAGCCAAACTGCGAACACCGGGGAGCTGTTTTTT.